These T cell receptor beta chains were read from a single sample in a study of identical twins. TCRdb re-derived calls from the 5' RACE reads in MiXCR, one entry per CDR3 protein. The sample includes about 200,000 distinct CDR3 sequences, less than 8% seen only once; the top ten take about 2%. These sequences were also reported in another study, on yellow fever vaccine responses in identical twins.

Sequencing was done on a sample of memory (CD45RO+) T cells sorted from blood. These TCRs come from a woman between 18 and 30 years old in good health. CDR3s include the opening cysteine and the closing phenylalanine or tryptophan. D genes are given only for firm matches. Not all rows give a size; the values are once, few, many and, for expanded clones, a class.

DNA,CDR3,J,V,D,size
TGTGCCAGCAGTGTAATGGGACTACATCAAGAGACCCAGTACTTC,CASSVMGLHQETQYF,TRBJ2-5,TRBV27,TRBD2,many
TGTGCCAGCAGCCAAGACGGCAGGTGGGAATACAATGAGCAGTTCTTC,CASSQDGRWEYNEQFF,TRBJ2-1,TRBV3-1,-,few
TGTGCCAGCAGCCGGATAGACGGAGCTAATTCACCCCTCCACTTT,CASSRIDGANSPLHF,TRBJ1-6,TRBV4-2,-,-
TGCGCCAGCAGCATATCCTCCGGGACTAGCGGGAGTGAGCAGTACTTC,CASSISSGTSGSEQYF,TRBJ2-7,TRBV5-1,TRBD2,many
TGCGCCAGCAGCCAAGGACAGGGAGGGGACGAGCAGTACTTC,CASSQGQGGDEQYF,TRBJ2-7,TRBV4-3,-,-
TGTGCCAGCAGCTTAGCGGGACCCCCGGGACAGGGTTACACTGAAGCTTTCTTT,CASSLAGPPGQGYTEAFF,TRBJ1-1,TRBV7-2,TRBD1,few
TGTGCCAGCAGTTACTCGGAAGGTTCCTACGCCTACGAGCAGTACTTC,CASSYSEGSYAYEQYF,TRBJ2-7,TRBV6-2/TRBV6-3,-,few
TGTGCCAGCAGAGCTATCGGGGCTCCTAATTCCGTAGCTTCACCCCTCCACTTT,CASRAIGAPNSVASPLHF,TRBJ1-6,TRBV2,-,-
TGTGCCAGCAGCTTTGCCCCTATGAACACTGAAGCTTTCTTT,CASSFAPMNTEAFF,TRBJ1-1,TRBV5-5,-,many
TGTGCCAGCAGTACCAGCACGGTGTACCAAGAGACCCAGTACTTC,CASSTSTVYQETQYF,TRBJ2-5,TRBV25-1,-,few
TGTGCCAGCAGCTTACAGCCCGGACAGGCACCTAACACTGAAGCTTTCTTT,CASSLQPGQAPNTEAFF,TRBJ1-1,TRBV7-2,TRBD1,few
TGCAGCGTTGATTCGGTGACAGGGGGCTCAGATACGCAGTATTTT,CSVDSVTGGSDTQYF,TRBJ2-3,TRBV29-1,TRBD1,-
TGTGCCAGCAGTCCGTTATTTGGCAGGGCCTCCTACGAGCAGTACTTC,CASSPLFGRASYEQYF,TRBJ2-7,TRBV28,-,-
TGTGCCAGCAGCTTTTCTGGCAATCAGCCCCAGCATTTT,CASSFSGNQPQHF,TRBJ1-5,TRBV7-9,-,many
TGTGCCAGCAGGGAACAGGGGGGAGGTTGGACAGATACGCAGTATTTT,CASREQGGGWTDTQYF,TRBJ2-3,TRBV28,TRBD1,few
TGCGCCAGCAGCTTGGAAGGGGTATTTCCTAATTCACCCCTCCACTTT,CASSLEGVFPNSPLHF,TRBJ1-6,TRBV5-1,-,many
TGTGCCAGCAGCCAGACAGGGGGCCGGGATACGCAGTATTTT,CASSQTGGRDTQYF,TRBJ2-3,TRBV7-2,TRBD1,-
TGCGCCAGCAGCACGAACACACAGGGCCACAACACTGAAGTTTTCTTT,CASSTNTQGHNTEVFF,TRBJ1-1,TRBV5-1,-,few
TGCAGTGCAGGGGTAGAGGTCCGCAGTCAGCCCCAGCATTTT,CSAGVEVRSQPQHF,TRBJ1-5,TRBV20-1,-,few
TGTGCCAGCAGCCATGACAGGGGGCGTGGAGATACGCAGTATTTT,CASSHDRGRGDTQYF,TRBJ2-3,TRBV7-9,TRBD1,-
TGTGCCAGCAGCTCCCCTTGGTCAGACGGGACGAGCTCCTACGAGCAGTACTTC,CASSSPWSDGTSSYEQYF,TRBJ2-7,TRBV11-2,-,-
TGTGCCAGCAGCTTAGACCGGGACAGGGATGGCTACACCTTC,CASSLDRDRDGYTF,TRBJ1-2,TRBV7-9,TRBD1,many
TGTGCCAGCAGCAAGAAGACTAGCGGGAGACCCTACGAGCAGTACTTC,CASSKKTSGRPYEQYF,TRBJ2-7,TRBV11-2,TRBD2,many
TGCGCCAGCAACCGGTGGGCCGGTGGGGTGAACACTGAAGCTTTCTTT,CASNRWAGGVNTEAFF,TRBJ1-1,TRBV5-1,-,many